The T cell receptor (beta chain) described here comes from a study of shared clonotypes between healthy human individuals. Libraries were prepared by immunoSEQ multiplex PCR; TCRdb keeps only in-frame clonotypes and omits some of them. There are about 490,000 clones in the sample; 70% to 85% occur only once, and around 12% lies in the top ten. CDR3 length equals 15 residues. V was clipped by 5 bases and J by 0 bases; unmatched bases: 4. Germline loops: CDR1 SGHRS, CDR2 YFSETQ. Samples left unsorted employed about 100 million PBMCs for genomic DNA. This TCR was recovered from a woman aged 40 to 50 in good health. Some clones in this sample may be carry-over from other donors' samples. Sequenced: PBMCs. The gene calls are TRBV5-1 and TRBJ2-5; 10 bases align to TRBD2. The CDR3: CASSLAGGNQETQYF. The CDR3 nucleotides are TGCGCCAGCAGTTTAGCGGGAGGCAACCAAGAGACCCAGTACTTC.